A selection of T cell receptor beta chains follows, all from one sample in a study of shared clonotypes between healthy human individuals. Measured with immunoSEQ multiplex PCR; TCRdb has only the in-frame clones, and not every one. This sample has 600,000 to 750,000 clones, with approximately 72% found just once. Sequenced sample: memory CD4+ T cells sorted from blood. These receptors originate from a woman in her thirties in good health. Each CDR3 is given with its conserved first and last residue. A D gene is named only where the DNA matches it firmly. Size is stated for part of the rows, as once, few or many counts, or as a class when the clone is expanded.

v_call,d_call,clone_size,j_call,cdr3_aa,cdr3_nt
TRBV6-1,-,once,TRBJ2-5,CASSPVETQYF,TGTGCCAGCAGCCCCGTCGAGACCCAGTACTTC
TRBV2,-,few,TRBJ2-5,CASSSSGLGETQYF,TGTGCCAGCAGCAGTAGCGGTCTAGGGGAGACCCAGTACTTC
TRBV2,-,-,TRBJ2-7,CASSVVSSYEQYF,TGTGCCAGCAGTGTGGTTAGCTCCTACGAGCAGTACTTC
TRBV27,TRBD2,-,TRBJ2-3,CASSPKIGTSGRRTDTQYF,TGTGCCAGCAGTCCAAAAATTGGGACTAGCGGGAGAAGAACAGATACGCAGTATTTT
TRBV11-2,-,-,TRBJ1-5,CASSFTNDGAQPQHF,TGTGCCAGCAGCTTCACCAATGATGGGGCTCAGCCCCAGCATTTT
TRBV28,-,once,TRBJ1-5,CASSRHGDNQPQHF,TGTGCCAGCAGTAGACACGGGGATAATCAGCCCCAGCATTTT
TRBV20-1,-,few,TRBJ2-7,CSARAHREQYF,TGCAGTGCTAGAGCCCATCGAGAGCAGTACTTC
TRBV10-3,-,-,TRBJ2-3,CAISENTDTQYF,TGTGCCATCAGTGAAAACACAGATACGCAGTATTTT
TRBV25-1,-,few,TRBJ2-3,CASSEGSGGDTQYF,TGTGCCAGCAGTGAAGGTTCCGGCGGAGATACGCAGTATTTT
TRBV4-1,-,-,TRBJ2-7,CASSQDVPPYEQYF,TGCGCCAGCAGCCAAGATGTACCGCCCTACGAGCAGTACTTC
TRBV6-5,-,-,TRBJ1-2,CASSHLEGSYGYTF,TGTGCCAGCAGCCACTTAGAGGGGTCCTATGGCTACACCTTC
TRBV7-8,-,once,TRBJ2-7,CASSFDGAGSEQYF,TGTGCCAGCAGCTTCGATGGCGCGGGCTCCGAGCAGTACTTC
TRBV9,TRBD2,-,TRBJ2-7,CASSVSTSGAYEQYF,TGTGCCAGCAGCGTTTCGACTAGCGGGGCCTACGAGCAGTACTTC
TRBV7-8,-,-,TRBJ2-5,CASSLDRGETQYF,TGTGCCAGCAGCTTAGATAGGGGAGAGACCCAGTACTTC
TRBV4-1,-,-,TRBJ2-6,CASSRPGANVLTF,TGCGCCAGCAGCCGGCCTGGGGCCAACGTCCTGACTTTC
TRBV5-1,-,-,TRBJ2-1,CASSSSSGSYNEQFF,TGCGCCAGCAGCTCATCGAGTGGATCCTACAATGAGCAGTTCTTC
TRBV10-3,-,-,TRBJ2-3,CAISALLWTEGTDTQYF,TGTGCCATCAGTGCTCTCTTATGGACAGAGGGCACAGATACGCAGTATTTT
TRBV7-8,TRBD1,-,TRBJ2-7,CASSLAGTGGNEQYF,TGTGCCAGCAGCTTAGCCGGGACAGGGGGCAACGAGCAGTACTTC
TRBV7-2,TRBD1,few,TRBJ1-2,CASSFGGTGTNYGYTF,TGTGCCAGCAGCTTTGGGGGGACAGGGACTAACTATGGCTACACCTTC
TRBV6-1,TRBD2,-,TRBJ2-7,CASSDSSGTYEQYF,TGTGCCAGCAGTGATTCTAGCGGGACATACGAGCAGTACTTC
TRBV18,-,-,TRBJ2-7,CASSPLNSYEQYF,TGTGCCAGCTCACCACTCAATTCCTACGAGCAGTACTTC
TRBV2,-,-,TRBJ2-7,CASTRSYEQYF,TGTGCCAGCACGCGATCCTACGAGCAGTACTTC
TRBV30,TRBD1,-,TRBJ2-7,CAWGGTGVYEQYF,TGTGCCTGGGGCGGGACAGGGGTGTACGAGCAGTACTTC
TRBV28,-,-,TRBJ2-7,CASSPPEPRYEQYF,TGTGCCAGCAGTCCCCCTGAGCCCCGGTACGAGCAGTACTTC
TRBV27,-,-,TRBJ2-7,CASSSQPLQGYEQYF,TGTGCCAGCAGTTCGCAGCCTCTACAGGGTTACGAGCAGTACTTC
TRBV25-1,-,-,TRBJ2-4,CASGGPQNIQYF,TGTGCCAGCGGCGGGCCACAAAACATTCAGTACTTC
TRBV2,-,-,TRBJ2-1,CASSGQGIGNEQFF,TGTGCCAGCAGCGGGCAGGGGATTGGCAATGAGCAGTTCTTC
TRBV14,-,-,TRBJ2-7,CASSQDRAGHGEQYF,TGTGCCAGCAGCCAGGATAGAGCGGGACATGGCGAGCAGTACTTC
TRBV29-1,-,-,TRBJ1-5,CSVVGEGLGGNQPQHF,TGCAGCGTTGTTGGCGAGGGTTTAGGGGGCAATCAGCCCCAGCATTTT
TRBV30,TRBD2,-,TRBJ2-5,CAWSGGSPETQYF,TGTGCCTGGAGCGGCGGGAGTCCGGAGACCCAGTACTTC
TRBV21-1,-,many,TRBJ2-1,CASNLLLAGRDEQFF,TGTGCCAGCAACCTTCTCCTGGCAGGGAGGGATGAGCAGTTCTTC
TRBV21-1,-,-,TRBJ1-1,CASSEGQAEAFF,TGTGCCAGCAGCGAAGGACAGGCGGAAGCTTTCTTT
TRBV27,TRBD1,-,TRBJ1-5,CASRRQGQVDQPQHF,TGTGCCAGCAGGCGACAGGGCCAGGTTGATCAGCCCCAGCATTTT
TRBV7-8,-,-,TRBJ1-1,CASSLGGRWNTEAFF,TGTGCCAGCAGCTTAGGGGGACGGTGGAACACTGAAGCTTTCTTT
TRBV5-5,TRBD2,-,TRBJ2-7,CASSLIAGAVEQYF,TGTGCCAGCAGCTTGATAGCGGGAGCGGTCGAGCAGTACTTC
TRBV7-8,TRBD1,-,TRBJ1-1,CASSLRANRGLGAEAFF,TGTGCCAGCAGCTTAAGGGCCAACAGGGGCCTTGGGGCTGAAGCTTTCTTT
TRBV7-8,-,-,TRBJ2-5,CASRTRWGAQETQYF,TGTGCCAGCAGGACAAGATGGGGGGCCCAAGAGACCCAGTACTTC
TRBV18,TRBD1,-,TRBJ1-2,CASSPVGQGRAIYGYTF,TGTGCCAGCTCACCCGTGGGACAGGGCCGGGCGATCTATGGCTACACCTTC
TRBV28,-,-,TRBJ2-2,CASSRNRKNTGELFF,TGTGCCAGCAGTCGTAACAGGAAAAACACCGGGGAGCTGTTTTTT
TRBV25-1,-,few,TRBJ2-3,CASSDPTGTDTQYF,TGTGCCAGCAGTGACCCGACAGGCACAGATACGCAGTATTTT
TRBV6-5,TRBD1,-,TRBJ2-2,CASRWDSSNTGELFF,TGTGCCAGCAGATGGGACAGCTCGAACACCGGGGAGCTGTTTTTT